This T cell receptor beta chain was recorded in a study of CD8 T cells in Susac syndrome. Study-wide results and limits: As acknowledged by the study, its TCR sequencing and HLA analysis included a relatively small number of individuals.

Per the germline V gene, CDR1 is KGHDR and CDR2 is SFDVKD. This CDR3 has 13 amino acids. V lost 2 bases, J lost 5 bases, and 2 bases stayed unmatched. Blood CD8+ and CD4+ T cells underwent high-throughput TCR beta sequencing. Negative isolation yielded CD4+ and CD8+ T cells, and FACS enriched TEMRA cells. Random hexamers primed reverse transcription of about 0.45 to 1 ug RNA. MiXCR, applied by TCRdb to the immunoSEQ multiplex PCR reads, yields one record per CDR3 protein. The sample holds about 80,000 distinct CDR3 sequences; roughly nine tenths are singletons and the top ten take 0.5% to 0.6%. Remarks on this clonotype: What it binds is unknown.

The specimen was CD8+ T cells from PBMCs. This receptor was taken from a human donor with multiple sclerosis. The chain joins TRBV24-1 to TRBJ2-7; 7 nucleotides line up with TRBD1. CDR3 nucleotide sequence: TGTGCCACCAGTGATTCTGACAGGGACGAGCAGTACTTC. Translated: CATSDSDRDEQYF.